The entry below gives a single T cell receptor beta chain sequence along with its context. The CDR3 loop spans 15 amino acids. Germline-derived CDR1 and CDR2 are MNHEY and SMNVEV (reference sequence). The V and J ends lost 6 bases and 0 bases respectively, with 13 bases between them. These data are taken from a study of blood T cell repertoires in COVID-19. Assay: immunoSEQ multiplex PCR; the TCRdb copy retains only in-frame clones and omits some. This table holds 250,000 or so clones, approximately 89% found once. This clonotype was obtained from a woman younger than 30 who had recovered from COVID-19. Material: PBMCs or T cells enriched from blood (not recorded which). The chain uses TRBV27 and TRBJ2-3, with D possibly matching TRBD1 (5 bases). The CDR3 DNA sequence: TGTGCCAGCAGAGTTAGGGGCACTAGCACAGATACGCAGTATTTT. Its protein product is CASRVRGTSTDTQYF.